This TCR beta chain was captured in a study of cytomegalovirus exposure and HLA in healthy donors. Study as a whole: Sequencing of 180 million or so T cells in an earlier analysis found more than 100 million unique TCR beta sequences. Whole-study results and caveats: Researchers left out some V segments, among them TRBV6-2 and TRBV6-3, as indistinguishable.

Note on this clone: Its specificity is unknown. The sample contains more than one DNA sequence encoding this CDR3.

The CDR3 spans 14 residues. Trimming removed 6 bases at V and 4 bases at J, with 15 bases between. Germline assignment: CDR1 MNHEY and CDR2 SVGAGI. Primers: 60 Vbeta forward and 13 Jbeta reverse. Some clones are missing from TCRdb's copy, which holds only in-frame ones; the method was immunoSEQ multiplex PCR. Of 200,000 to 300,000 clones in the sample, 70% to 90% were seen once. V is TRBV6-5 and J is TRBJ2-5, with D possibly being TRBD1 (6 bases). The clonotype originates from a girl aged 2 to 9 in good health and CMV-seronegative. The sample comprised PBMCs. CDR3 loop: CASRAGVIGETQYF. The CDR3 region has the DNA TGTGCCAGCAGGGCAGGGGTTATTGGAGAGACCCAGTACTTC.